This TCR beta chain was identified during a study of cytomegalovirus exposure and HLA in healthy donors. Study as a whole: In an early release, HLA-typed donors contributed approximately 80 million unique TCR sequences. Study conclusions and caveats: Later work found that TCR association rates differed between HLA loci; DRB1 had the most and HLA-C the fewest. HLA allele associations emerged for roughly 17,000 TCR beta sequences in a later analysis, at 0.05 false discovery rate. V- and J-gene trimming of TCR beta was linked (in a later analysis) to a missense DCLRE1C variant.

A word on this clone: Its target is unknown.

The PCR employed 60 Vbeta primers together with 13 Jbeta primers. Clones were sequenced by immunoSEQ multiplex PCR, and TCRdb holds only the in-frame ones, with some missing. The sample shows about 130,000 clones, around nine tenths of them seen only once. The CDR3 has 15 amino acids. V was pared by 5 bases and J by 3 bases, with 5 bases of the junction left unmatched. The germline V gene encodes CDR1 SGHTA and CDR2 FQGNSA. Sequencing was done on a sample of PBMCs. V and J are TRBV7-2 and TRBJ1-3, with 9 bases aligning to TRBD1. The sequence was collected from a woman aged 30 to 39 in good health and CMV-seronegative. CDR3 in amino acids: CASSPRQGVGNTIYF. DNA of the CDR3: TGTGCCAGCAGCCCAAGACAGGGGGTTGGAAACACCATATATTTT.